This T cell receptor (beta chain) was retrieved from a study of OX40 agonist ivuxolimab in advanced cancers. For the study at large: Partial responses were observed in three patients, of whom one had hepatocellular carcinoma and two had cutaneous melanoma.

The assay was immunoSEQ multiplex PCR, and TCRdb's table has in-frame clones only and misses some. The sample has fewer than 40,000 clones; about 80% are singletons. The CDR3 is made up of 15 amino acids. The germline V gene has CDR1 SGHDN and CDR2 FVKESK. Autoimmune disease history or systemic immunosuppression disqualified patients. V is TRBV14 and J is TRBJ1-3, with 7 bases identical to TRBD1. The J call is in doubt because the DNA end fits TRBJ2-2 better. The sequenced sample was CD4+ or CD8+ T cells sorted from blood, obtained in a trial of the OX40 agonist ivuxolimab. This TCR was recovered from an adult with an advanced solid tumor such as melanoma, head and neck, liver or kidney cancer. The CDR3 DNA follows: TGTGCCAGCAGCCGGAACGCAGGGGGCACCGGGGAGCTGTTTTTT. It yields the protein CASSRNAGGTGELFF.